This T cell receptor beta chain was profiled in a study of CD8 T cells in Susac syndrome. V was cut by 4 bases and J by 0 bases, with 16 bases left in between. Germline CDR1 reads DFQATT; CDR2 reads SNEGSKA (reference sequence). This CDR3 has 15 residues. The sample holds a few counts of this clonotype. RNA in amounts of roughly 0.45 to 1 ug was reverse transcribed with random hexamers. TCR beta CDR3 was amplified by immunoSEQ multiplex PCR. This amplification extended across 54 Vbeta and 13 Jbeta segments. One entry per CDR3 protein, called by TCRdb with MiXCR from the immunoSEQ multiplex PCR reads. The sample has about 120,000 distinct CDR3 sequences, just under 95% seen once.

The source is a human donor in good health. V gene TRBV20-1 combines with J gene TRBJ2-7; TRBD2 might be the D (5 bases). The material sequenced was CD8+ T cells from PBMCs. The CDR3 protein is CSANSEAGISYEQYF. The CDR3 bases are TGCAGTGCTAACTCCGAGGCGGGTATCTCCTACGAGCAGTACTTC.